The next 6 T cell receptor beta chains were all read from a single sample in a study of cytomegalovirus exposure and HLA in healthy donors. 60 Vbeta and 13 Jbeta primers were used in PCR. Clones were read by immunoSEQ multiplex PCR, and TCRdb kept only the in-frame ones, dropping some. Of about 170,000 clones listed, more than 70% are singletons. The sequenced sample was PBMCs. The receptors derive from a woman between 45 and 60 years old in good health and CMV-seropositive.

J is TRBJ1-4 and V is TRBV5-1; 10 bases match TRBD1. The CDR3 extends over 17 amino acids. The trim removed 0 bases at V and 13 bases at J, leaving 15 bases unmatched. CDR1 and CDR2 (germline): SGHRS, YFSETQ. The CDR3, as DNA: TGCGCCAGCAGCTTGGTAGGACAGGGGGGCCCTAATTCGAGACTGTTTTTT. This gives the protein CASSLVGQGGPNSRLFF. The variable domain in full, with the rest retrieved from reference TRBV5-1 and TRBJ1-4, is KAGVTQTPRYLIKTRGQQVTLSCSPISGHRSVSWYQQTPGQGLQFLFEYFSETQRNKGNFPGRFSGRQFSNSRSEMNVSTLELGDSALYLCASSLVGQGGPNSRLFFGSGTQLSVL.

This rearrangement joins TRBV7-2 to TRBJ2-3, with 15 bases that match TRBD2. This CDR3 comprises 19 residues. Germline CDR1 and CDR2: SGHTA and FQGNSA. V lost 0 bases and J lost 2; bases outside the gene matches: 6. CDR3 nucleotides: TGTGCCAGCAGCTTAGCGCGAGGACTAGCGGGAGGGCCCACAGATACGCAGTATTTT. Translated, it gives CASSLARGLAGGPTDTQYF.

This chain links TRBV21-1 with TRBJ2-7; whether TRBD1, the table's D call, matches the DNA was not checked. TRBV21-1 is annotated as a pseudogene. The CDR3 covers 13 residues. The DNA for the CDR3 is TGTGCCAGCAGCCGGCGGGACAGGGTACAGCAGTACTTC. Translating it yields CASSRRDRVQQYF.

This clone occurred a few times. Additional DNA sequences in this sample encode the identical CDR3. This chain uses TRBV5-4 with TRBJ1-5; D is ambiguous. The germline gives CDR1 SGHNT, CDR2 YYREEE (reference sequence). The CDR3 has 15 residues. Trimming stripped 0 bases from V and 0 bases from J, with 7 bases between. CDR3 sequence: CASSLDGHSNQPQHF. The DNA for the CDR3 is TGTGCCAGCAGCTTGGACGGTCATAGCAATCAGCCCCAGCATTTT.

The CDR3 coding sequence is TGTGCCAGCAGCGACAGGGTTTGGACCACAGATACGCAGTATTTT. Translation: CASSDRVWTTDTQYF. This chain connects TRBV2 to TRBJ2-3; 7 bases agree with TRBD1. Germline V CDR1 and CDR2: SNHLY, FYNNEI. The CDR3 has 15 amino acids. Trimming removed 6 bases from V and 2 bases from J; junction bases left unmatched: 8.

The rearrangement uses TRBV6-6 and TRBJ2-7; tentatively, D is TRBD1 (5 bases). Trimming left V 9 bases short and J 0 bases short, with 18 bases between. CDR3 size: 15 residues. Germline V gene data show CDR1 as MNHNY and CDR2 as SVGAGI (reference sequence). The CDR3 loop is CASRGTKTSSYEQYF. The CDR3 bases are TGTGCCAGTAGGGGTACAAAAACGAGCTCCTACGAGCAGTACTTC.